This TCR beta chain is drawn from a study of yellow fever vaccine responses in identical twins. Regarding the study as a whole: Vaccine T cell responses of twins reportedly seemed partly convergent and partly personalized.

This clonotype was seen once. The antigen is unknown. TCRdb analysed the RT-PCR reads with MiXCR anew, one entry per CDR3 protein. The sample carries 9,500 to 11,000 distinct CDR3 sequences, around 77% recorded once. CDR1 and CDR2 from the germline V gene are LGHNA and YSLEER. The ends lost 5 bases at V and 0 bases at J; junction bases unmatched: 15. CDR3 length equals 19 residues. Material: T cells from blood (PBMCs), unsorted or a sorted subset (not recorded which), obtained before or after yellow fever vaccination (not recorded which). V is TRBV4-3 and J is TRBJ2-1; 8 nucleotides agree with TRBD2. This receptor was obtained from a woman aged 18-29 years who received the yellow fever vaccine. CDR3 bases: TGCGCCAGCAGCGGGGGGGGTAGCGGGGCCGGTAGCTCCTACAATGAGCAGTTCTTC. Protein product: CASSGGGSGAGSSYNEQFF.